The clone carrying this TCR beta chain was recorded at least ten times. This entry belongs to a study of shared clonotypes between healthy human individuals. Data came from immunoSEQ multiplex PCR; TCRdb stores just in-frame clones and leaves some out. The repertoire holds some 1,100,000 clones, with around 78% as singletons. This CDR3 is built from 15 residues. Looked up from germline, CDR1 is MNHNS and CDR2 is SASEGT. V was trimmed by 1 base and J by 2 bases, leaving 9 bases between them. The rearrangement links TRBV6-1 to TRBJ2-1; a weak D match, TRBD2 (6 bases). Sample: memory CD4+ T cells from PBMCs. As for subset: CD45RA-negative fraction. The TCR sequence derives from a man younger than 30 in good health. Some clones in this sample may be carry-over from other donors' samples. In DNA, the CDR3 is TGTGCCAGCAGTGAAGAGGACTACCCCTACAATGAGCAGTTCTTC. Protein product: CASSEEDYPYNEQFF.